This TCR beta chain stems from a study of PD-1 blockade in classical Hodgkin lymphoma. Only in-frame clones appear in the TCRdb table, and some are missing; sequencing was by immunoSEQ multiplex PCR. The table records tens of thousands of clones, roughly 78% of them present only once. The CDR3 extends over 13 amino acids. Trimming left V 1 base short and J 13 bases short, with 16 bases between. Germline assignment: CDR1 KGHSH and CDR2 LQKENI. Stated time point: cycle 4 day 1 (C4D1), after 6 weeks of nivolumab. In every patient, relapse followed autologous stem cell transplantation, while exposure to brentuximab vedotin differed.

The specimen was peripheral blood mononuclear cells (PBMCs), collected before the fourth cycle of nivolumab. This receptor was identified in a human donor with classical Hodgkin lymphoma. The chain uses TRBV18 and TRBJ1-1; a possible D gene is TRBD1 (5 bases). DNA of the CDR3: TGTGCCAGCTCACCACGGGCGGGGGAAAAGGTTTTCTTT. As protein: CASSPRAGEKVFF.